One sample yielded the 3 T cell receptor beta chains listed below, sequenced in a study of type 1 and type 2 diabetes patients. Genomic DNA was the PCR template. Multiplex PCR with 30 forward and 13 reverse primers amplified the TCR beta CDR3. Using its own MiXCR run on the multiplex PCR reads, TCRdb lists one record per CDR3 protein. The table has 250,000 to 300,000 distinct CDR3 sequences, more than 45% seen once. Sample: peripheral blood mononuclear cells (PBMCs). The receptors come from a man between 18 and 35 years old with type 2 diabetes.

Only a few counts were recorded for this clonotype. The V gene is TRBV5-1, the J gene TRBJ2-2, with 8 nucleotides matching TRBD1. The V and J ends lost 0 bases and 2 bases, in that order; junction bases with no gene match: 3. The CDR3 runs to 16 residues. The germline gives CDR1 SGHRS, CDR2 YFSETQ. The DNA of the CDR3 is TGCGCCAGCAGCTTGGAGGGACAGGCTAACACCGGGGAGCTGTTTTTT. Protein sequence: CASSLEGQANTGELFF.

About this clonotype itself: A read error may account for a junction end that differs from germline. The chain employs TRBV7-2 and TRBJ1-5; tentative D call: TRBD1 (5 bases). CDR1 and CDR2 (germline): SGHTA, FQGNSA. The CDR3 loop spans 15 amino acids. CDR3 loop: CASSLAGLGNQPQHF. The CDR3 DNA is TGTGCCAGCAGTTTAGCAGGGCTGGGCAATCAGCCCCAGCATTTT.

J is TRBJ2-7 and V is TRBV6-5; D is unresolved. Germline CDR1 reads MNHEY; CDR2 reads SVGAGI. The ends were cut back, 5 bases at V and 1 base at J, with 18 bases in the middle. The CDR3 has 16 amino acids. The CDR3, as DNA: TGTGCCAGCAGTGAAGCAGTAGGGCAGGATTCCTACGAGCAGTACTTC. This encodes CASSEAVGQDSYEQYF.